This is a list of T cell receptor beta chains from one sample in a study of PD-L1 blockade in urothelial cancer. Data came from immunoSEQ multiplex PCR; TCRdb stores just in-frame clones and leaves some out. The data show approximately 94,000 clones, 80% to 90% seen once. Here the sequenced sample was PBMCs, taken around atezolizumab (anti-PD-L1) treatment. The receptor source for this set is a man aged 55 to 69 with urothelial cancer. The CDR3 runs from the conserved cysteine through the conserved F or W. Each record gives: J gene, D gene, V gene, clone size, CDR3 protein, CDR3 DNA. The D gene is left open where the match is weak. The listing skips clone size in some rows; elsewhere it reads once, few, many or a size class.

J: TRBJ2-2; D: -; V: TRBV15; size: -; CDR3: CATSLRVMGELFF; DNA: TGTGCCACCAGCTTAAGAGTCATGGGGGAGCTGTTTTTT
J: TRBJ2-1; D: TRBD1; V: TRBV5-1; size: -; CDR3: CASRRDRVSYNEQFF; DNA: TGCGCCAGCCGACGAGACAGGGTCTCCTACAATGAGCAGTTCTTC
J: TRBJ1-4; D: -; V: TRBV21-1; size: -; CDR3: CASSKPADLEKLFF; DNA: TGTGCCAGCAGCAAACCCGCGGACTTAGAAAAACTGTTTTTT
J: TRBJ2-5; D: TRBD2; V: TRBV5-1; size: -; CDR3: CASTLTGRAQETQYF; DNA: TGCGCCAGCACCCTGACGGGGAGGGCCCAAGAGACCCAGTACTTC
J: TRBJ1-3; D: TRBD1; V: TRBV19; size: few; CDR3: CATTGLFGSGNTIYF; DNA: TGTGCCACGACAGGGCTCTTCGGGTCCGGAAACACCATATATTTT
J: TRBJ2-5; D: TRBD2; V: TRBV10-3; size: -; CDR3: CAISDALAASQETQYF; DNA: TGTGCCATCAGTGATGCACTAGCGGCCTCCCAAGAGACCCAGTACTTC
J: TRBJ1-2; D: -; V: TRBV4-1; size: -; CDR3: CASSQGRGGYGYTF; DNA: TGCGCCAGCAGCCAAGGAAGGGGCGGCTATGGCTACACCTTC
J: TRBJ2-5; D: -; V: TRBV6-1; size: -; CDR3: CASRGVVQETQYF; DNA: TGTGCCAGCAGGGGAGTGGTTCAAGAGACCCAGTACTTC
J: TRBJ2-2; D: -; V: TRBV10-3; size: -; CDR3: CAISAPTAVTGELFF; DNA: TGTGCCATCAGTGCGCCGACAGCAGTAACCGGGGAGCTGTTTTTT
J: TRBJ1-2; D: TRBD1; V: TRBV18; size: -; CDR3: CASSPTDRVYYGYTF; DNA: TGTGCCAGCTCACCCACAGACAGGGTGTACTATGGCTACACCTTC